The 27 T cell receptor beta chains presented below share a single source sample, sequenced in a study of shared T cell receptors in the human thymus. Repertoires were generated with immunoSEQ multiplex PCR, while TCRdb's copy carries only in-frame clones and drops some. There are 650,000 to 950,000 clones in the sample; approximately 85% occur only once, and roughly 0.01% lies in the top ten. These data were also reused for a study on human thymus T cells.

Specimen: thymocytes. The receptors come from a girl in the first two years of life with a congenital heart defect.

The genes are TRBV18 and TRBJ1-5, with D unresolved. CDR1 KGHSH and CDR2 LQKENI come from the germline V gene. This CDR3 contains 12 residues. Trimming shortened V by 8 bases and J by 4 bases, and 9 bases separated the two germline ends. The DNA of the CDR3 is TGTGCCAGCCGGTCGTTAAATCAGCCCCAGCATTTT. Translated, it gives CASRSLNQPQHF. Combining the CDR3 with reference TRBV18 and TRBJ1-5 gives the whole variable domain NAGVMQNPRHLVRRRGQEARLRCSPMKGHSHVYWYRQLPEEGLKFMVYLQKENIIDESGMPKERFSAEFPKEGPSILRIQQVVRGDSAAYFCASRSLNQPQHFGDGTRLSIL.

The chain carries TRBV6-1 and TRBJ2-5; TRBD2 matches 10 bases. Germline V CDR1 and CDR2: MNHNS, SASEGT. The CDR3 is made up of 15 amino acids. V was pared by 6 bases and J by 5 bases, with 9 bases of the junction left unmatched. The CDR3 sequence: CASRASGGRGETQYF. CDR3 in DNA: TGTGCCAGCAGGGCTAGCGGGGGCCGGGGTGAGACCCAGTACTTC.

V is TRBV10-1 and J is TRBJ2-5; weak D call: TRBD1 (6 bases). Germline lookup yields CDR1 WNHNN and CDR2 SYGVQD (reference sequence). This CDR3 contains 14 residues. V gave up 0 bases and J gave up 5 bases, with 10 bases separating them. CDR3 DNA sequence: TGCGCCAGCAGTGAGTCGGGGGCTAGGGAGACCCAGTACTTC. Residues: CASSESGARETQYF.

This rearrangement joins TRBV15 to TRBJ2-7; 12 bases agree with TRBD1. CDR1 LNHNV and CDR2 YYDKDF come from the germline V gene (reference sequence). V was pared by 4 bases and J by 5 bases, with 30 bases of the junction left unmatched. The CDR3 loop spans 23 amino acids. In DNA form, the CDR3 reads TGTGCCACCAGCACCCACCCGATCGATGCACTTGGGACAGGGGGCCCACATAGGGACGAGCAGTACTTC. Translating it yields CATSTHPIDALGTGGPHRDEQYF.

The chain links TRBV4-2 to TRBJ2-6; perhaps TRBD1 as D (6 bases). CDR1 is LGHNA and CDR2 is YNFKEQ in the germline V gene. This CDR3 spans 17 amino acids. V gave up 1 base and J gave up 1 base, with 11 bases separating them. In nucleotides, the CDR3 is TGTGCCAGCAGCCAAGTTACAGGGTGGTCTGGGGCCAACGTCCTGACTTTC. Residues: CASSQVTGWSGANVLTF.

This clone was seen a handful of times. The gene calls are TRBV28 and TRBJ1-5; 7 bases match TRBD1. This CDR3 is built from 14 residues. Trimming at V came to 6 bases and at J to 4 bases, leaving 6 bases not matched to a gene. Looked up from germline, CDR1 is MDHEN and CDR2 is SYDVKM. This CDR3 is CASRPKQGNQPQHF. The CDR3 nucleotides are TGTGCCAGCAGGCCTAAACAGGGGAATCAGCCCCAGCATTTT.

This chain's CDR3 is CASSPRGAGCGYTF. CDR3 coding DNA: TGTGCCAGCAGTCCCCGGGGGGCCGGGTGTGGCTACACCTTC. This chain uses TRBV6-6 with TRBJ1-2, with D perhaps TRBD1 (6 bases). Deletions cut 5 bases from V and 7 bases from J, with 17 bases between. The CDR3 length is 14 residues. Germline V CDR1 and CDR2: MNHNY, SVGAGI (reference sequence).

The J gene is TRBJ2-1, the V gene TRBV28; the D is unclear. The CDR3 runs to 16 residues. V lost 6 bases and J lost 5, with 20 bases in between. Per the germline V gene, CDR1 is MDHEN and CDR2 is SYDVKM. The chain's CDR3 is CASSALGAVLHNEQFF. The CDR3 nucleotides read TGTGCCAGCAGCGCGCTCGGTGCGGTTCTGCACAATGAGCAGTTCTTC.

Only one count was recorded for this clone. The chain employs TRBV27 and TRBJ2-3; D gene ambiguous. The V end was cut by 2 bases, the J end by 2 bases, with 17 bases between. This CDR3 contains 17 residues. CDR1 MNHEY and CDR2 SMNVEV come from the germline V gene (reference sequence). The CDR3 sequence is CASSLRKQTNHTDTQYF. CDR3 nucleotide sequence: TGTGCCAGCAGTTTAAGAAAACAGACCAATCACACAGATACGCAGTATTTT.

V usage is TRBV6-1 and J usage is TRBJ1-5, with 7 bases identical to TRBD1. The CDR3 consists of 14 residues. After removal of 4 bases from V and 3 bases from J, the junction contained 3 bases not matched to a gene. Germline V gives CDR1 MNHNS, CDR2 SASEGT. CDR3 coding DNA: TGTGCCAGCAGTGTACAGGGGACCAATCAGCCCCAGCATTTT. This codes for CASSVQGTNQPQHF.

This chain connects TRBV7-9 to TRBJ1-2; the D is unclear. V shed 5 bases and J shed 8 bases, with 15 bases lying between them. The CDR3 contains 13 residues. Germline CDR1 reads SEHNR; CDR2 reads FQNEAQ (reference sequence). This chain's CDR3 is CASSLTGARGYTF. DNA for the CDR3: TGTGCCAGCAGCCTTACCGGAGCCCGGGGCTACACCTTC.

This chain connects TRBV9 to TRBJ2-3; 11 positions match TRBD2. This CDR3 region has 15 residues. Losses at the gene ends were 4 bases for V and 1 base for J; bases not matched to a gene: 2. CDR1 is SGDLS and CDR2 is YYNGEE in the germline V gene. CDR3 DNA sequence: TGTGCCAGCAGCCTTAGCGGGGGGGGCACAGATACGCAGTATTTT. Its protein is CASSLSGGGTDTQYF.

V is TRBV2 and J is TRBJ1-3; possible D gene TRBD1, 5 bases. The CDR3 extends over 16 amino acids. V was cut by 2 bases and J by 3 bases, with 14 bases left in between. Germline CDR1 SNHLY, CDR2 FYNNEI. The CDR3 region is CASSENPSGGGNTIYF. CDR3 DNA: TGTGCCAGCAGTGAAAATCCTAGCGGGGGTGGAAACACCATATATTTT.

This chain uses TRBV2 with TRBJ2-7; D possibly corresponds to TRBD1 (7 bases). Trimming took 6 bases from V and 4 from J, leaving 13 bases between them. The length of the CDR3 is 13 residues. The germline V gene has CDR1 SNHLY and CDR2 FYNNEI. The CDR3 DNA sequence: TGTGCCAGCAGGCCACAGGGGAGGTACGAGCAGTACTTC. Protein sequence: CASRPQGRYEQYF.

The V call is TRBV12-2, the J call TRBJ2-7; the table's D call TRBD2 went unverified against the DNA. TRBV12-2 is assigned pseudogene status. CDR3 length: 16 residues. The CDR3 nucleotides read TGTGCAAGTCGCTCCTACCAAGAACCGAGCTCCTACGAGCAGTACTTC. Residues: CASRSYQEPSSYEQYF.

The DNA for the CDR3 is TGTGCCAGCAGTCACCTGCCCACAGGGAACACTGAAGCTTTCTTT. This translates into CASSHLPTGNTEAFF. This chain links TRBV27 with TRBJ1-1; possibly TRBD1 for D (5 bases). The V and J ends lost 5 bases and 1 base respectively, with 14 bases between them. CDR3 length: 15 amino acids. Germline CDR1 MNHEY, CDR2 SMNVEV (reference sequence).

The chain couples TRBV9 to TRBJ2-5; D remains unclear. The CDR3 contains 14 residues. The V end was cut by 0 bases, the J end by 1 base, with 7 bases between. The V gene's germline CDR1 is SGDLS and CDR2 YYNGEE. In nucleotides, the CDR3 is TGTGCCAGCAGCGTAGTGGGCAGCCAAGAGACCCAGTACTTC. As protein: CASSVVGSQETQYF. The full variable domain, rest sourced from reference TRBV9 and TRBJ2-5, is DSGVTQTPKHLITATGQRVTLRCSPRSGDLSVYWYQQSLDQGLQFLIQYYNGEERAKGNILERFSAQQFPDLHSELNLSSLELGDSALYFCASSVVGSQETQYFGPGTRLLVL.

The V gene is TRBV28, the J gene TRBJ1-6; unclear D gene. The V end lost 6 bases, the J end lost 0 bases, and 12 bases lay between the germline ends. The CDR3 consists of 16 residues. Germline V CDR1 and CDR2: MDHEN, SYDVKM. This CDR3 is CASSRLVSSYNSPLHF. As DNA, the CDR3 is TGTGCCAGCAGCCGACTCGTTAGCTCCTATAATTCACCCCTCCACTTT.

The chain couples TRBV29-1 to TRBJ1-1; the D gene is possibly TRBD1 (5 bases). Germline values: CDR1 SQVTM, CDR2 ANQGSEA. Trimming pared 3 bases from V and 8 bases from J, leaving 10 bases between. The CDR3 consists of 11 residues. This chain's CDR3 is CSVDGNREAFF. In DNA form, the CDR3 reads TGCAGCGTTGATGGGAACAGGGAAGCTTTCTTT.

The V and J genes are TRBV14 and TRBJ2-2, with D maybe TRBD1 (6 bases). The CDR3 has 15 amino acids. V lost 4 bases and J 0 bases, leaving 9 bases between the germline ends. Germline-derived CDR1 and CDR2 are SGHDN and FVKESK. In DNA form, the CDR3 reads TGTGCCAGCAGCCGGGACACCCCGAACACCGGGGAGCTGTTTTTT. It yields the protein CASSRDTPNTGELFF.

This clone was observed a handful of times. The chain couples TRBV4-2 to TRBJ2-2, with 8 nucleotides matching TRBD2. CDR1 is LGHNA and CDR2 is YNFKEQ in the germline V gene. After removal of 4 bases from V and 2 bases from J, the junction contained 9 bases not matched to a gene. The CDR3 consists of 17 residues. Here the CDR3 DNA reads TGTGCCAGCAGCCCACTCCGGGGGGGCAATAACACCGGGGAGCTGTTTTTT. Its protein product is CASSPLRGGNNTGELFF.

Only one count was recorded for this clone. V is TRBV5-6 and J is TRBJ2-1, with D perhaps matching TRBD1 (6 bases). The germline V gene encodes CDR1 SGHDT and CDR2 YYEEEE. The CDR3 loop spans 18 amino acids. The V and J ends lost 2 bases and 2 bases respectively, with 20 bases between them. The CDR3 protein is CASSFMPRLTGTYNEQFF. CDR3 bases: TGTGCCAGCAGCTTCATGCCGAGGTTAACAGGGACCTACAATGAGCAGTTCTTC.

This chain uses TRBV28 with TRBJ2-7; 7 bases map to TRBD1. The trim removed 6 bases at V and 4 bases at J, leaving 9 bases unmatched. Germline V gene lookup returns CDR1 MDHEN and CDR2 SYDVKM. The CDR3 contains 14 residues. The CDR3 spells CASRQGQLDYEQYF. Here the CDR3 DNA reads TGTGCCAGCAGACAGGGACAGCTAGATTACGAGCAGTACTTC. Based on the CDR3 plus reference TRBV28 and TRBJ2-7, the full variable domain is DVKVTQSSRYLVKRTGEKVFLECVQDMDHENMFWYRQDPGLGLRLIYFSYDVKMKEKGDIPEGYSVSREKKERFSLILESASTNQTSMYLCASRQGQLDYEQYFGPGTRLTVT.

The chain is built from TRBV7-2 and TRBJ2-1; 8 bases are shared with TRBD2. Germline assignment: CDR1 SGHTA and CDR2 FQGNSA. The CDR3 is 14 amino acids. J lost 4 bases, V lost 3 bases, and 2 bases had no gene match. CDR3 sequence: CASSFSSGYNEQFF. The CDR3 DNA reads TGTGCCAGCAGCTTCTCTAGCGGGTACAATGAGCAGTTCTTC.

The chain couples TRBV7-3 to TRBJ2-7; weak D call: TRBD2 (6 bases). Trimming shortened V by 1 base and J by 3 bases, and 22 bases separated the two germline ends. Germline assignment: CDR1 SGHTA and CDR2 FQGTGA. The length of the CDR3 is 18 residues. The CDR3 region has the DNA TGTGCCAGCAGCTTAAATCAGGGTCAGGGCGGGATCAACTACGAGCAGTACTTC. It translates to CASSLNQGQGGINYEQYF.

Remarks on this clone: The sample has other DNA sequences that encode this CDR3 too. The genes are TRBV6-5 and TRBJ1-5; D is undetermined. The CDR3 sequence is 13 residues long. Germline V gene lookup returns CDR1 MNHEY and CDR2 SVGAGI. Trimming took off 7 bases at V and 4 bases at J, with 11 bases between the two ends. In DNA form, the CDR3 reads TGTGCCAGCACTACGGGCGGGAATCAGCCCCAGCATTTT. It codes for CASTTGGNQPQHF.

This rearrangement joins TRBV7-9 to TRBJ1-6; 9 bases line up with TRBD1. V trimming: 3 bases; J trimming: 9 bases; junction bases outside the gene matches: 15. Germline V lookup: CDR1 SEHNR, CDR2 FQNEAQ (reference sequence). This CDR3 contains 18 residues. The CDR3 nucleotides read TGTGCCAGCAGCTTGGGAGTCCCGGGACAGGGAAAGGTTTCACCCCTCCACTTT. It yields the protein CASSLGVPGQGKVSPLHF.